This T cell receptor (beta chain) was observed in a study of blood T cell repertoires in COVID-19. Study context: Sites in the United States, Italy and Spain provided acute and convalescent COVID-19 samples.

Original processing notes: Reference gene primer amplification gave estimated nucleated cell counts. This table comes from immunoSEQ multiplex PCR, and its TCRdb copy is limited to in-frame clones, with some not included. The V and J calls and clone size are taken from that table; D and trimming were inferred from the DNA. Counted here are around 70,000 clones, over 65% occurring once; the ten biggest clones make up around 25%. V lost 8 bases to trimming and J lost 0 bases, with 13 bases between them. Germline assignment: CDR1 MDHEN and CDR2 SYDVKM. This CDR3 region has 14 residues. The receptor's source is a human donor in a cohort sampled during active COVID-19. Sequenced input: peripheral blood. The chain employs TRBV28 and TRBJ1-1; a weak D match, TRBD1 (6 bases). In DNA, the CDR3 is TGTGCCAGCCTCGGCCAGGGGCTGAACACTGAAGCTTTCTTT. Translated, it gives CASLGQGLNTEAFF.